Here is one TCR beta chain with its context. This sample was taken from a study of blood T cell repertoires in COVID-19. Trimming removed 5 bases at V and 7 bases at J, with 14 bases between. This CDR3 is 13 amino acids long. Per germline, CDR1 LGHDT and CDR2 YNNKEL (reference sequence). Assay: immunoSEQ multiplex PCR; the TCRdb copy retains only in-frame clones and omits some. The data show fewer than 50,000 clones, around 81% seen once. The source of this sequence is a man aged 35-49 years with active or convalescent COVID-19. The rearrangement links TRBV3-1 (or the pseudogene TRBV3-2) to TRBJ1-2; D remains ambiguous. Sequenced material: peripheral blood. The CDR3 nucleotides are TGTGCCAGCAGCACGGGCGGGGTCGTTGGCTACACCTTC. It specifies CASSTGGVVGYTF.